This T cell receptor (beta chain) was sequenced in a study of cytomegalovirus exposure and HLA in healthy donors. Study in general: HLA-typed donors contributed approximately 86 million unique TCRs, which were held in an early data release.

Between the trimmed V and J ends, which lost 6 bases and 8 bases, there was a span of 16 bases. Per germline, CDR1 MNHEY and CDR2 SVGAGI. CDR3 size: 13 residues. Vbeta (60) and Jbeta (13) primers were used in the PCR. Sequencing used immunoSEQ multiplex PCR; TCRdb keeps in-frame clones, though not all of them. The specimen's table records more than 95,000 clones. The clonotype comes from a man aged 18 to 29 in good health and CMV-seronegative. The chain recombines TRBV6-5 with TRBJ1-2, with a weak D call TRBD1 (6 bases). The sample consisted of PBMCs. CDR3 protein: CASSLDRITGYTF. The CDR3 nucleotides are TGTGCCAGCAGCCTCGACAGGATTACCGGCTACACCTTC.